The entry below gives a single T cell receptor beta chain sequence along with its context. The sample is drawn from a study of cytomegalovirus exposure and HLA in healthy donors. In the PCR, 60 Vbeta and 13 Jbeta primers were used. Only in-frame clones appear in the TCRdb table, and some are missing; sequencing was by immunoSEQ multiplex PCR. Of approximately 150,000 clones listed, 76% are singletons. This sequence originates from a male donor in good health and CMV-seronegative. The sequenced material came from PBMCs.

The CDR3 is CASSLPLRGASWKETQYF. As DNA, the CDR3 is TGCGCCAGCAGCTTGCCCCTCAGGGGAGCGTCATGGAAAGAGACCCAGTACTTC. The chain couples TRBV5-1 to TRBJ2-5, with a weak D call TRBD1 (6 bases). The V and J ends lost 1 base and 3 bases respectively, with 22 bases between them. The germline gives CDR1 SGHRS, CDR2 YFSETQ. The CDR3 loop spans 18 amino acids.